This T cell receptor (beta chain) comes out of a study of T cells in Graves' hyperthyroidism and ophthalmopathy. RNA transcripts yielded amplified TCR beta CDR3 regions. Carried out on the TCR CDR3, a first-round RT-PCR used the HTBI primer set. MiXCR, run by TCRdb on the multiplex PCR reads, gives a single entry per CDR3 protein. The sample has around 400,000 distinct CDR3 sequences, approximately 16% seen once. CDR3 length: 17 residues. The V gene end was trimmed by 2 bases and the J gene end by 5 bases; junction bases not matched to a gene: 12. In germline, CDR1 is KGHDR, CDR2 SFDVKD. This clonotype was detected only a few times. Patients affected by ophthalmopathy presented a Clinical Activity Score of at least 3, a NOSPECS grade of at least 4, and disease duration below 3 months.

The J gene is TRBJ2-5, the V gene TRBV24-1; TRBD2 aligns across 8 bases. The receptor's source is a woman aged 60-75 years with Graves' ophthalmopathy. The sequenced material came from blood. For the CDR3, the DNA is TGTGCCACCAGTGATTCGACTAGCGAAGCCTTCGGGGAGACCCAGTACTTC. It encodes CATSDSTSEAFGETQYF.